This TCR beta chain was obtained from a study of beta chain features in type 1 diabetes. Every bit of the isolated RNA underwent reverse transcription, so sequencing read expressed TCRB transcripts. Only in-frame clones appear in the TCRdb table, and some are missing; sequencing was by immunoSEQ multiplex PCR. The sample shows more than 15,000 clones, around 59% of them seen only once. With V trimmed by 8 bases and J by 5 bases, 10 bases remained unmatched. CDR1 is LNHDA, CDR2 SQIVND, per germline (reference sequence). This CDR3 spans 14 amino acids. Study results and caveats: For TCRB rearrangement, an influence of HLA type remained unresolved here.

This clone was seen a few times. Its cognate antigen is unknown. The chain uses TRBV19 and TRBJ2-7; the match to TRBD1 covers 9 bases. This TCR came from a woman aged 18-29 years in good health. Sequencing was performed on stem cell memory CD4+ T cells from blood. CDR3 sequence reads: CASSPGQGWNEQYF. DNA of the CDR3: TGTGCCAGTTCGCCGGGACAGGGATGGAACGAGCAGTACTTC. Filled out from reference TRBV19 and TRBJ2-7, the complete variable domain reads DGGITQSPKYLFRKEGQNVTLSCEQNLNHDAMYWYRQDPGQGLRLIYYSQIVNDFQKGDIAEGYSVSREKKESFPLTVTSAQKNPTAFYLCASSPGQGWNEQYFGPGTRLTVT.